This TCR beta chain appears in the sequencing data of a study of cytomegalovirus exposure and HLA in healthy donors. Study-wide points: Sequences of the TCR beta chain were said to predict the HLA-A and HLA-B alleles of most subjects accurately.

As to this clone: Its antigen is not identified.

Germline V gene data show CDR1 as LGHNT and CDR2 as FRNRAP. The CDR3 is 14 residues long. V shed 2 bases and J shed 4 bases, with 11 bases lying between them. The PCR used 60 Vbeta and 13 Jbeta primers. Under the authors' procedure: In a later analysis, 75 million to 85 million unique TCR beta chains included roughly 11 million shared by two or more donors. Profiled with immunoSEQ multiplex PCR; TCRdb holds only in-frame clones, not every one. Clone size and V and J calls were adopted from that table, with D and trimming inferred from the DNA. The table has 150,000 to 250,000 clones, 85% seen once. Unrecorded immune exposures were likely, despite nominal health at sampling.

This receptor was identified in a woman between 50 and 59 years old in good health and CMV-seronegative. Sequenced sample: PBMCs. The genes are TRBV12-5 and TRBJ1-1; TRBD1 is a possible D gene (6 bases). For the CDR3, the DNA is TGTGCTAGTGGTTTGACAGGGCGAGTCACTGAAGCTTTCTTT. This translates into CASGLTGRVTEAFF.